This TCR beta chain was documented in a study of T cell repertoires and Cas9 in healthy adults. Overall study: Characterization of SpCas9-reactive CD4 and CD8 T cells covered multi-effector potency, cytotoxicity and lineage. Study outcomes and limitations: Reportedly, SpCas9-reactive effector T cell proliferation and function were mitigated by SpCas9-reactive Tregs in vitro.

Clones were read by immunoSEQ multiplex PCR, and TCRdb kept only the in-frame ones, dropping some. The sample gives about 15,000 clones, roughly nine tenths of which show up once; over 2% is in the top ten. Details on this clone: As yet, its antigen is unknown.

The CDR3 loop spans 11 amino acids. Trimming stripped 5 bases from V and 3 bases from J, with 5 bases between. CDR1 MNHNY and CDR2 SVGAGI come from the germline V gene (reference sequence). The receptor was isolated from a human donor in good health. The sample consisted of Tregs (CD4+, CD25+, CD127-, CD137-, CD154-) from PBMCs; culture status not recorded. The rearrangement joins TRBV6-6 to TRBJ2-7, with D hard to call. The CDR3 reads CASSHLYEQYF. CDR3 sequence (DNA): TGTGCCAGCAGTCACCTCTACGAGCAGTACTTC.